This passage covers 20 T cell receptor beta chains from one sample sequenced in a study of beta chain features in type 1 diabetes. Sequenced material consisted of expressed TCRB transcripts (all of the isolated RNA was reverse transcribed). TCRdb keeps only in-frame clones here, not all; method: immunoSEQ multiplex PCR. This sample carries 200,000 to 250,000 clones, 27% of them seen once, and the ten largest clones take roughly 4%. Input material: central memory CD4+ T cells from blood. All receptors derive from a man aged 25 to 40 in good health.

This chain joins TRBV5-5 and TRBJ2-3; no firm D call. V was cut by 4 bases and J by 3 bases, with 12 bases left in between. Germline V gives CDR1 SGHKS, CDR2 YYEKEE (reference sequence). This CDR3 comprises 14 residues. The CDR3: CASSQQINTDTQYF. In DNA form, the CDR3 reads TGTGCCAGCAGCCAACAAATAAATACAGATACGCAGTATTTT.

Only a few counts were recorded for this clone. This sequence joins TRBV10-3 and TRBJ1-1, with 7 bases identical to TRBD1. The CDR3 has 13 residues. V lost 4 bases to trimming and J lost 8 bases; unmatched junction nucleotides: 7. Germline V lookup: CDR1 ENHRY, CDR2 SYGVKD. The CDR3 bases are TGTGCCATCAGTGCAGTACAGGGGATCGAAGCTTTCTTT. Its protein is CAISAVQGIEAFF.

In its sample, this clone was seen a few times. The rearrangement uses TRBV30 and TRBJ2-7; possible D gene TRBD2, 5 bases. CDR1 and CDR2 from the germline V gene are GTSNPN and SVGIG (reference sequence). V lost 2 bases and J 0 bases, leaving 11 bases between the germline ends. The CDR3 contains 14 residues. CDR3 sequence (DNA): TGTGCCTGGAGTCGGGAAGGGAGCTCCTACGAGCAGTACTTC. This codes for CAWSREGSSYEQYF.

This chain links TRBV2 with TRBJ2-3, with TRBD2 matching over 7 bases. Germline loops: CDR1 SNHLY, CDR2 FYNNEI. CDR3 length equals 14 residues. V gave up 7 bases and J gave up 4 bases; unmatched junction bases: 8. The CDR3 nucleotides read TGTGCCAGCAAGGGGAGGGTTTACTCAGATACGCAGTATTTT. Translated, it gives CASKGRVYSDTQYF.

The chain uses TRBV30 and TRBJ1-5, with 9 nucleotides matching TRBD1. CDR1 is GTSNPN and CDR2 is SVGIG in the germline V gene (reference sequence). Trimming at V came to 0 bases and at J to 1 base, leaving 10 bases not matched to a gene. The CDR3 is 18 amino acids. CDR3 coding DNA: TGTGCCTGGAGTGTACGAGGGACAGGGATTACGAGCAATCAGCCCCAGCATTTT. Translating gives CAWSVRGTGITSNQPQHF.

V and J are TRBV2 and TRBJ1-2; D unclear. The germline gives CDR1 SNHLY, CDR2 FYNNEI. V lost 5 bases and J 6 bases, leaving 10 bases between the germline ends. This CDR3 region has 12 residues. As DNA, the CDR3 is TGTGCCAGCAGTAGAACGGAGCATGGCTACACCTTC. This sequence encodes CASSRTEHGYTF. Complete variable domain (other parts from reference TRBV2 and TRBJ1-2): EPEVTQTPSHQVTQMGQEVILRCVPISNHLYFYWYRQILGQKVEFLVSFYNNEISEKSEIFDDQFSVERPDGSNFTLKIRSTKLEDSAMYFCASSRTEHGYTFGSGTRLTVV.

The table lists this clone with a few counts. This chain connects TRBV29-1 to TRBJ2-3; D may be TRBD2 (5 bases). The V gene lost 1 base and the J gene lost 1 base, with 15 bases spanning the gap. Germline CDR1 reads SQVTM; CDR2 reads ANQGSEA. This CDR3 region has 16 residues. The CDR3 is CSVEGELGRGTDTQYF. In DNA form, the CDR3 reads TGCAGCGTTGAAGGGGAACTAGGGCGGGGCACAGATACGCAGTATTTT.

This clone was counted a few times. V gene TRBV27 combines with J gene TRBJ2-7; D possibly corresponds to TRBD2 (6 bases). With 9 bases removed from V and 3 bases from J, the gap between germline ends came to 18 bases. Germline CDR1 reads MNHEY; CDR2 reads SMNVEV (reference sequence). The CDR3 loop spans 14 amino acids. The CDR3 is CASKRGRGLYEQYF. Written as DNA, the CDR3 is TGTGCCAGTAAAAGGGGTAGGGGACTCTACGAGCAGTACTTC.

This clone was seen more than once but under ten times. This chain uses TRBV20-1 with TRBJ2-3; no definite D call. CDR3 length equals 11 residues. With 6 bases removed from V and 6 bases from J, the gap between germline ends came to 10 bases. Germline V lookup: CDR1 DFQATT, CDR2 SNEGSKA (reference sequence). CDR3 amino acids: CSAPLMDTQYF. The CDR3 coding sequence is TGCAGTGCCCCCTTAATGGATACGCAGTATTTT.

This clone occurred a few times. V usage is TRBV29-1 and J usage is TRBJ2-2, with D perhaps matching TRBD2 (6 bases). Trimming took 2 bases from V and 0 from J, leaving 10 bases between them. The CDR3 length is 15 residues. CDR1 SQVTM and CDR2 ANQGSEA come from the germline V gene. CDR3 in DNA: TGCAGCGTTGAAACCGGGACTTCGAACACCGGGGAGCTGTTTTTT. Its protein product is CSVETGTSNTGELFF.

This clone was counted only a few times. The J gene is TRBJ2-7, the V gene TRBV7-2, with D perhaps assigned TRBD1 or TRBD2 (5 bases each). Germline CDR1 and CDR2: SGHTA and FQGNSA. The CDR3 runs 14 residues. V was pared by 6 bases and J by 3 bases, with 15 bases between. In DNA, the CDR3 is TGTGCCAGCAGATATGGGGGAGAAAACTACGAGCAGTACTTC. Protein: CASRYGGENYEQYF. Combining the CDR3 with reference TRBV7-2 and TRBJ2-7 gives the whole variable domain GAGVSQSPSNKVTEKGKDVELRCDPISGHTALYWYRQSLGQGLEFLIYFQGNSAPDKSGLPSDRFSAERTGGSVSTLTIQRTQQEDSAVYLCASRYGGENYEQYFGPGTRLTVT.

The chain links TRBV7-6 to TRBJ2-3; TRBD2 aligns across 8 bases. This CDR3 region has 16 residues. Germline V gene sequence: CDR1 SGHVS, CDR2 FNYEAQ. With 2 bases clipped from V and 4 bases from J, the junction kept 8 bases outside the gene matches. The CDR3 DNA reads TGTGCCAGCAGCTTAAGGCGCGGGGGGTCCGCAGATACGCAGTATTTT. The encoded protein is CASSLRRGGSADTQYF. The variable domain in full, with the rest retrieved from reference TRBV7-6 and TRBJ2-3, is GAGVSQSPRYKVTKRGQDVALRCDPISGHVSLYWYRQALGQGPEFLTYFNYEAQQDKSGLPNDRFSAERPEGSISTLTIQRTEQRDSAMYRCASSLRRGGSADTQYFGPGTRLTVL.

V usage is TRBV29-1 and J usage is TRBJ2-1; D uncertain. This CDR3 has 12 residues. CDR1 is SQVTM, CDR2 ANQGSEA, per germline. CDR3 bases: TGCAGTACCGACCCGGTCGGCAATGAGCAGTTCTTC. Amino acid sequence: CSTDPVGNEQFF.

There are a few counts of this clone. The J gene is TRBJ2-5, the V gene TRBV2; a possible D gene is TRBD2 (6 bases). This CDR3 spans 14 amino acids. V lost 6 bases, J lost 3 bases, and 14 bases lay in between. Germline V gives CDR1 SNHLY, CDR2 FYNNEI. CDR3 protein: CASRIRRDEETQYF. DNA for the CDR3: TGTGCCAGCAGAATACGGAGGGACGAAGAGACCCAGTACTTC.

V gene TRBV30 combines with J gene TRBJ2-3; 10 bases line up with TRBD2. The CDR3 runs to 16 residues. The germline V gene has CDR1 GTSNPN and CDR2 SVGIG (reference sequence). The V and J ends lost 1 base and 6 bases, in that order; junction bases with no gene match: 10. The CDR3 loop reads CAWSAGLAGVTDTQYF. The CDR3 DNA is TGTGCCTGGAGTGCTGGCCTAGCGGGGGTCACTGATACGCAGTATTTT.

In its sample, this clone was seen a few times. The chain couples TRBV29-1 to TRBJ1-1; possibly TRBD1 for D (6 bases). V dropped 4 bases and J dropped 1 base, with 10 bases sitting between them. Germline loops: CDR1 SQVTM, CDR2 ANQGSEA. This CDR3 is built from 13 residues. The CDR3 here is CSVVRGQNTEAFF. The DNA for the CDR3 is TGCAGCGTTGTCAGGGGCCAGAACACTGAAGCTTTCTTT.

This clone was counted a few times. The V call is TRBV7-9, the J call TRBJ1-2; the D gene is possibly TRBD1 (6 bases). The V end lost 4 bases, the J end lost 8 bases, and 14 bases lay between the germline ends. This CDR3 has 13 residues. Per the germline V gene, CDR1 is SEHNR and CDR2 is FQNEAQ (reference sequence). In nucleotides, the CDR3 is TGTGCCAGCAGCTCATCGGGGGCGCCCGGCTACACCTTC. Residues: CASSSSGAPGYTF. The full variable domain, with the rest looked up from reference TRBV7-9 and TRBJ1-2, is DTGVSQNPRHKITKRGQNVTFRCDPISEHNRLYWYRQTLGQGPEFLTYFQNEAQLEKSRLLSDRFSAERPKGSFSTLEIQRTEQGDSAMYLCASSSSGAPGYTFGSGTRLTVV.

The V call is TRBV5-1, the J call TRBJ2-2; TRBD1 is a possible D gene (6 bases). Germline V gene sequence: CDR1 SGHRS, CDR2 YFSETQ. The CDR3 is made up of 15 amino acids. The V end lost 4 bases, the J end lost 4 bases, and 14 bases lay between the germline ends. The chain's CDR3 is CASSQGQSGTGELFF. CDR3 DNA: TGCGCCAGCAGCCAAGGACAGTCGGGCACCGGGGAGCTGTTTTTT.

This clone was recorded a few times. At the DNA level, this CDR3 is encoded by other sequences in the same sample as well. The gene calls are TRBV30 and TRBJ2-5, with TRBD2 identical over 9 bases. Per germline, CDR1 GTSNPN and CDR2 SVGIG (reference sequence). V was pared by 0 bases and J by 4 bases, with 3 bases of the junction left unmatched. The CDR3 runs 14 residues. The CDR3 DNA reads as TGTGCCTGGAGTGTACTAGCGGGCGGAGAGACCCAGTACTTC. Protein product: CAWSVLAGGETQYF.

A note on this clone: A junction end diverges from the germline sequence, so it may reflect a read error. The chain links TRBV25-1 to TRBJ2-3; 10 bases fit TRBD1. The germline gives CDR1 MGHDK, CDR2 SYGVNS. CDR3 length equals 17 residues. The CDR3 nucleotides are TGTTCCAGCAGTTCTTCCTCCGACAGGGGGCCCACAGATACGCAGTATTTT. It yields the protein CSSSSSSDRGPTDTQYF.